What follows is one T cell receptor (beta chain) and its context. Its target is unknown. Germline V CDR1 and CDR2: SEHNR, FQNEAQ (reference sequence). Unmatched junction bases numbered 11, after V lost 6 bases and J lost 4 bases. This CDR3 comprises 15 residues. The sample originates from a study of blood T cells in healthy people across ages. Study observations and caveats: Age brought a roughly linear fall in TCR beta diversity measured per million T cells.

A second PCR, run for about 7 to 11 cycles, used a sample-barcoded 5' primer plus a J-beta primer mix. TCRdb re-derived calls from the 5' RACE reads in MiXCR, one entry per CDR3 protein. This sample has approximately 770,000 distinct CDR3 sequences, with about three fifths found just once. Sequenced material: blood. The receptor's source is a man younger than 40 in good health. The rearrangement uses TRBV7-9 and TRBJ2-5; 7 bases match TRBD1. CDR3 in amino acids: CASSPPNTGAETQYF. The DNA for the CDR3 is TGTGCCAGCAGTCCCCCCAATACAGGGGCAGAGACCCAGTACTTC.